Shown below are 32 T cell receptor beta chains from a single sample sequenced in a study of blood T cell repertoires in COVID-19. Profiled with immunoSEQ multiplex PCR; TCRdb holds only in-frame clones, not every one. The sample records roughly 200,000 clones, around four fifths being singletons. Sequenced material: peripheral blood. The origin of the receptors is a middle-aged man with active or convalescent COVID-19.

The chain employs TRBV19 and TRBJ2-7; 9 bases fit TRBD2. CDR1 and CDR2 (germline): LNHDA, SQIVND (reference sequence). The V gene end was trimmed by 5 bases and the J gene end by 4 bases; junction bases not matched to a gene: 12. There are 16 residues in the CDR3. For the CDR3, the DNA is TGTGCCAGTAGTCCTCGGACTAGCGATCGACTATACGAGCAGTACTTC. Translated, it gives CASSPRTSDRLYEQYF.

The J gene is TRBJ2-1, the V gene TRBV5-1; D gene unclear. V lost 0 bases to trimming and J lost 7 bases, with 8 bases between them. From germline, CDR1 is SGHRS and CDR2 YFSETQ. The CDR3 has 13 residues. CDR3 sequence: CASSLGSANEQFF. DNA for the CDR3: TGCGCCAGCAGCTTGGGGAGCGCTAATGAGCAGTTCTTC. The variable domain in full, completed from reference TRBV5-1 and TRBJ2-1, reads KAGVTQTPRYLIKTRGQQVTLSCSPISGHRSVSWYQQTPGQGLQFLFEYFSETQRNKGNFPGRFSGRQFSNSRSEMNVSTLELGDSALYLCASSLGSANEQFFGPGTRLTVL.

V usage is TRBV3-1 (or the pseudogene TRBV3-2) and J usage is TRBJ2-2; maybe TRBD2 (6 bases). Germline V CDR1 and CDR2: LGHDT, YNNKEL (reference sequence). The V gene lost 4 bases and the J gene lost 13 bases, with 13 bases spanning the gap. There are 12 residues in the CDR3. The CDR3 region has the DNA TGTGCCAGCAGCCCTGAGGGACTCGGGCTGTTTTTT. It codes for CASSPEGLGLFF.

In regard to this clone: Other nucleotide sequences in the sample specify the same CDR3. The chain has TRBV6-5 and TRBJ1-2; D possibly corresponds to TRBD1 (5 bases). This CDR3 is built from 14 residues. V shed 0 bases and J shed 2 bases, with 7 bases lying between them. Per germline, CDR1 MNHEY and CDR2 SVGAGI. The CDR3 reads CASSYSPGNYGYTF. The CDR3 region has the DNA TGTGCCAGCAGTTACTCCCCAGGGAACTATGGCTACACCTTC.

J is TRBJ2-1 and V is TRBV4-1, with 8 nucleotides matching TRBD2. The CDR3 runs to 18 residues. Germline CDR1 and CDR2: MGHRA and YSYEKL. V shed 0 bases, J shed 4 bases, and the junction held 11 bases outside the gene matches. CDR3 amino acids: CASSQDLARGAQYNEQFF. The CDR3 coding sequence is TGCGCCAGCAGCCAAGATCTGGCGCGGGGGGCCCAATACAATGAGCAGTTCTTC.

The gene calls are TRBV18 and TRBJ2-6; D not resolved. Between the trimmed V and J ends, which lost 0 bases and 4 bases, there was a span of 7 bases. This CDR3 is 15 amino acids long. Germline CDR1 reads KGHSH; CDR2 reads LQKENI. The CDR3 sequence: CASSPPYVGANVLTF. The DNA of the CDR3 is TGTGCCAGCTCACCACCTTATGTAGGGGCCAACGTCCTGACTTTC.

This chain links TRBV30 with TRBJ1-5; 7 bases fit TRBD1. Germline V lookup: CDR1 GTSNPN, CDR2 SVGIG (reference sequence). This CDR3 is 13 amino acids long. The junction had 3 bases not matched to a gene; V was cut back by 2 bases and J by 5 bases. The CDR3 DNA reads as TGTGCCTGGAGTACAGGGGCTGATCAGCCCCAGCATTTT. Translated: CAWSTGADQPQHF. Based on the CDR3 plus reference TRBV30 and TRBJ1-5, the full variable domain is SQTIHQWPATLVQPVGSPLSLECTVEGTSNPNLYWYRQAAGRGLQLLFYSVGIGQISSEVPQNLSASRPQDRQFILSSKKLLLSDSGFYLCAWSTGADQPQHFGDGTRLSIL.

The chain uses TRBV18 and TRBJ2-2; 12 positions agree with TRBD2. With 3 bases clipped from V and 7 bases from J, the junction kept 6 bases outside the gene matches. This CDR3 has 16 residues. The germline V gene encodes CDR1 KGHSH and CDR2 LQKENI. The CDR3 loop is CASSPGLAGSIGELFF. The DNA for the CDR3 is TGTGCCAGCTCACCCGGACTAGCGGGAAGCATCGGGGAGCTGTTTTTT.

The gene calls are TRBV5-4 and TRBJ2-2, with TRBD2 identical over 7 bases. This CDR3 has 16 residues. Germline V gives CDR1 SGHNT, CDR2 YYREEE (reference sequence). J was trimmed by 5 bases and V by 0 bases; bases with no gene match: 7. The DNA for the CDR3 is TGTGCCAGCAGCTTGGCCGGGACTATTCCGACCGGGGAGCTGTTTTTT. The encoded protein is CASSLAGTIPTGELFF.

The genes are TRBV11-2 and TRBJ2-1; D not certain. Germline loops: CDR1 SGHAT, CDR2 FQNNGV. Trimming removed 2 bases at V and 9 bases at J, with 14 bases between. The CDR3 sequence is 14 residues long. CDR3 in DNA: TGTGCCAGCAGCTTACATCTAAGTTCGGGTGAGCAGTTCTTC. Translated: CASSLHLSSGEQFF.

CDR3 DNA: TGTGCCAGCAGTAGACAGGAGACGAACACCGGGGAGCTGTTTTTT. Amino acids: CASSRQETNTGELFF. J is TRBJ2-2 and V is TRBV6-5, with D possibly being TRBD1 (6 bases). The V gene's germline CDR1 is MNHEY and CDR2 SVGAGI. V was shortened by 5 bases and J by 0 bases, with 10 bases between the two germline ends. The CDR3 covers 15 residues.

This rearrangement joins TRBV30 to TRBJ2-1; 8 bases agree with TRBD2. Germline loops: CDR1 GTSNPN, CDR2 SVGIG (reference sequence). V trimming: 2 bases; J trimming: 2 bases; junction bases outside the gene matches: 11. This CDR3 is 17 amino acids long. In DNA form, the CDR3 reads TGTGCCTGGAGTCGCCTTAGCGGGACTGGCACCTACAATGAGCAGTTCTTC. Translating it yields CAWSRLSGTGTYNEQFF.

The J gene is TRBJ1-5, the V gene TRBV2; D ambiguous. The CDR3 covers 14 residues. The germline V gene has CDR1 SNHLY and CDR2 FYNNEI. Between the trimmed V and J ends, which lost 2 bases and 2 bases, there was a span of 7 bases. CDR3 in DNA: TGTGCCAGCAGTGAACACGAGGGCAATCAGCCCCAGCATTTT. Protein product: CASSEHEGNQPQHF.

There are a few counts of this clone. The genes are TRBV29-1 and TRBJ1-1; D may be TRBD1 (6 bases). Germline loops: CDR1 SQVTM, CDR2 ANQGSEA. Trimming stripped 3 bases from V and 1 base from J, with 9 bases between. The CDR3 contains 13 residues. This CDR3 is CSVDETGNTEAFF. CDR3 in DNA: TGCAGCGTTGATGAGACAGGGAACACTGAAGCTTTCTTT.

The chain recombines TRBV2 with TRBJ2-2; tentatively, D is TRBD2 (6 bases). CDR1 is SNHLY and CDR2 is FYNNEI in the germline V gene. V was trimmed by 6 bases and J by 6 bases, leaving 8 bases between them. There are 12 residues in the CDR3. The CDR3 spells CASSGDSGELFF. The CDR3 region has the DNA TGTGCCAGCAGCGGGGACTCCGGGGAGCTGTTTTTT.

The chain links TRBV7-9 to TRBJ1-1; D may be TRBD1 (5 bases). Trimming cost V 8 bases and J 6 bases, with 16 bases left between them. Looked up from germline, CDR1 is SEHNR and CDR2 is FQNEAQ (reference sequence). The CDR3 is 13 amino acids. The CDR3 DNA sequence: TGTGCCAGCCGGGACGGATCGGGAGCTGAAGCTTTCTTT. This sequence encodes CASRDGSGAEAFF.

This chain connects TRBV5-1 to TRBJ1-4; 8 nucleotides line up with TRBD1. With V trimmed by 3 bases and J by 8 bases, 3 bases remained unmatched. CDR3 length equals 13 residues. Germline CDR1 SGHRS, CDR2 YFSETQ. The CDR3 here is CASSSGTGEKLFF. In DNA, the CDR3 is TGCGCCAGCAGCTCCGGGACAGGAGAAAAACTGTTTTTT.

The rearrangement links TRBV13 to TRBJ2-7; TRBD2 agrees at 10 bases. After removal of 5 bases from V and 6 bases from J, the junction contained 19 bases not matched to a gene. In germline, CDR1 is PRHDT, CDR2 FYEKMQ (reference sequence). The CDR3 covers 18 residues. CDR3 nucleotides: TGTGCCAGCAGCACCCCCAACCCTCTAGCGGGAGAGAGTAGCGAGCAGTACTTC. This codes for CASSTPNPLAGESSEQYF.

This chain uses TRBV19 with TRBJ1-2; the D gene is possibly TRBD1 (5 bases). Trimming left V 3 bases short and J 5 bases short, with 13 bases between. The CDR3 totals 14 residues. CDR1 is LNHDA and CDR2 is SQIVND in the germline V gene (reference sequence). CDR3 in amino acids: CASSISGGGYGYTF. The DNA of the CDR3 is TGTGCCAGTAGTATTTCGGGGGGAGGGTATGGCTACACCTTC. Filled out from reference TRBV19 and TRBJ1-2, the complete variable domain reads DGGITQSPKYLFRKEGQNVTLSCEQNLNHDAMYWYRQDPGQGLRLIYYSQIVNDFQKGDIAEGYSVSREKKESFPLTVTSAQKNPTAFYLCASSISGGGYGYTFGSGTRLTVV.

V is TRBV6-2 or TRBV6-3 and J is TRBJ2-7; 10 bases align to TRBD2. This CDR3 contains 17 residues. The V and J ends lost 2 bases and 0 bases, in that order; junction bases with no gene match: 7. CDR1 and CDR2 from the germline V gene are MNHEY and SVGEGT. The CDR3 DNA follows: TGTGCCAGCAGTTACACCTATAGCGGGGGGAGCTCCTACGAGCAGTACTTC. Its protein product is CASSYTYSGGSSYEQYF.

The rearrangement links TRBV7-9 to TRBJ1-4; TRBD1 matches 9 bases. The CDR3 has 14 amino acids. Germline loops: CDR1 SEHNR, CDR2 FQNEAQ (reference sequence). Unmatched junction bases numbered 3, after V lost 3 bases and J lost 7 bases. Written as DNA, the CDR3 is TGTGCCAGCAGCTTGACAGGGGGAAGTGAAAAACTGTTTTTT. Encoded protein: CASSLTGGSEKLFF.

In nucleotides, the CDR3 is TGTGCCAGCAGCTTCGGTCCGGGGGGCTACGAGCAGTACTTC. Amino acid sequence: CASSFGPGGYEQYF. The rearrangement uses TRBV5-5 and TRBJ2-7, with 7 bases that match TRBD2. The junction had 5 bases not matched to a gene; V was cut back by 2 bases and J by 3 bases. This CDR3 comprises 14 residues. CDR1 is SGHKS, CDR2 YYEKEE, per germline (reference sequence).

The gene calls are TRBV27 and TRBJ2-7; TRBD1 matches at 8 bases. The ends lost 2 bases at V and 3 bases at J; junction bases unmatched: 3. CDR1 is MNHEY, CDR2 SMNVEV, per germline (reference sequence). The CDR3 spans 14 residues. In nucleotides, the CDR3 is TGTGCCAGCAGTTTAGGGACAGGCAGCTACGAGCAGTACTTC. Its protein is CASSLGTGSYEQYF.

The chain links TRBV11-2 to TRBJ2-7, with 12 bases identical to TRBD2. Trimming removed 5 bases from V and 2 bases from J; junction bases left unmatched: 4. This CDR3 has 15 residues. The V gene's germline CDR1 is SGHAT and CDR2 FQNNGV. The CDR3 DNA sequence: TGTGCCAGCAGCAGTCGGACTAGCGGGGCCTACGAGCAGTACTTC. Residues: CASSSRTSGAYEQYF.

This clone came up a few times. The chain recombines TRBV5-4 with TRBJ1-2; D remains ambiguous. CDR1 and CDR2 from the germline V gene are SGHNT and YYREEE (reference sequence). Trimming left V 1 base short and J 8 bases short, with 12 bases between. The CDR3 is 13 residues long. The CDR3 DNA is TGTGCCAGCAGCTTGTTCGGGTCTAGAGGCTACACCTTC. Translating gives CASSLFGSRGYTF.

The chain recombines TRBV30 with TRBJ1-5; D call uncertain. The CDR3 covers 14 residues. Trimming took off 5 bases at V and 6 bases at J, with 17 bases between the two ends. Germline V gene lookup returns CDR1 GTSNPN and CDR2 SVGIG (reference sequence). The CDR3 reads CAWGLHGPGQPQHF. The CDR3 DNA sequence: TGTGCCTGGGGGCTCCATGGTCCCGGTCAGCCCCAGCATTTT.

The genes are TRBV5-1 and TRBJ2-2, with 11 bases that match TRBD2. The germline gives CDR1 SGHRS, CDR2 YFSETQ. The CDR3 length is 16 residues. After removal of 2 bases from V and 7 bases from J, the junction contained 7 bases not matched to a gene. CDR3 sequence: CASSLTSGSSGGELFF. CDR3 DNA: TGCGCCAGCAGCTTAACTAGCGGGAGTTCCGGCGGGGAGCTGTTTTTT. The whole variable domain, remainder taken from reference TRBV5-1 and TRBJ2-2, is KAGVTQTPRYLIKTRGQQVTLSCSPISGHRSVSWYQQTPGQGLQFLFEYFSETQRNKGNFPGRFSGRQFSNSRSEMNVSTLELGDSALYLCASSLTSGSSGGELFFGEGSRLTVL.

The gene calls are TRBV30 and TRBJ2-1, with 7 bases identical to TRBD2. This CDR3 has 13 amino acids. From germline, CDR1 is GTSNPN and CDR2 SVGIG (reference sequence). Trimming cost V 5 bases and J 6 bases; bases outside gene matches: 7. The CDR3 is CAWDLGGSNEQFF. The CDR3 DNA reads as TGTGCCTGGGACTTGGGGGGGTCCAATGAGCAGTTCTTC.

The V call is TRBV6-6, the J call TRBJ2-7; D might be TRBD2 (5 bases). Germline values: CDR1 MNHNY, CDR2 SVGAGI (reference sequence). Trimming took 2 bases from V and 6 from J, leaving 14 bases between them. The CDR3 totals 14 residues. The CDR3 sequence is CASSYPEIGSEQYF. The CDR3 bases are TGTGCCAGCAGTTACCCTGAGATTGGGAGCGAGCAGTACTTC.

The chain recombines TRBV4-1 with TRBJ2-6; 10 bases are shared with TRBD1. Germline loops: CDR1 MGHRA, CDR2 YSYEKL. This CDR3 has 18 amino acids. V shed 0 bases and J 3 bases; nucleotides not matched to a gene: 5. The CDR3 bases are TGCGCCAGCAGCCAAGATGGGACAGGGGTGGTTGGGGCCAACGTCCTGACTTTC. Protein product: CASSQDGTGVVGANVLTF.

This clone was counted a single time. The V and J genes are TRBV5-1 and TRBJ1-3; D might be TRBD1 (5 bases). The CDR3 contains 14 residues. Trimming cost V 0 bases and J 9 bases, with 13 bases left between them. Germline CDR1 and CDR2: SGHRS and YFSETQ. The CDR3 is CASSLGQPTGTIYF. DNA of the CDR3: TGCGCCAGCAGCTTGGGACAGCCTACCGGCACCATATATTTT.

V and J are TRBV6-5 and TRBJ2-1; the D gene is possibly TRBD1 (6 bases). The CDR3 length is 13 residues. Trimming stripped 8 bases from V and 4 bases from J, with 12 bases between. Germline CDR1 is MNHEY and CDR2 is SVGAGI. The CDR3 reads CASRLGGYNEQFF. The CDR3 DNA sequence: TGTGCCAGCCGGCTAGGGGGATACAATGAGCAGTTCTTC.